This T cell receptor (beta chain) was captured in a study of blood T cell repertoires in COVID-19. About the study: Material from acute and convalescent COVID-19 was sourced from the United States, Italy and Spain.

Method: immunoSEQ multiplex PCR; TCRdb's copy keeps in-frame clones and lacks some. Seen here are just over 20,000 clones, over 75% observed once, and the top ten hold around 3.8%. The CDR3 has 14 residues. Trimming removed 0 bases at V and 1 base at J, with 6 bases between. The germline V gene encodes CDR1 LNHNV and CDR2 YYDKDF (reference sequence). This clonotype originated in a man aged 45-65 years with active COVID-19. Source material: peripheral blood. The V call is TRBV15, the J call TRBJ1-1; D gene unclear. The CDR3 DNA reads as TGTGCCACCAGCAGAGACAGGCGGAACACTGAAGCTTTCTTT. Translation: CATSRDRRNTEAFF. Combining the CDR3 with reference TRBV15 and TRBJ1-1 gives the whole variable domain DAMVIQNPRYQVTQFGKPVTLSCSQTLNHNVMYWYQQKSSQAPKLLFHYYDKDFNNEADTPDNFQSRRPNTSFCFLDIRSPGLGDTAMYLCATSRDRRNTEAFFGQGTRLTVV.